This T cell receptor (beta chain) was documented in a study of T cell responses to AZD1222 COVID-19 vaccine. Study outcomes and limitations: The repertoires were collected only after the peak T cell response. AZD1222 recipients seropositive at baseline numbered only 6 or 7. Targets within unmutated variant regions were reportedly found for nearly half of spike-specific TCRs.

V was cut by 0 bases and J by 0 bases, with 8 bases left in between. CDR1 is SGHAT and CDR2 is FQNNGV in the germline V gene. The CDR3 is 15 amino acids. About this clone itself: Antigen specificity is unknown.

Only in-frame clones appear in the TCRdb table, and some are missing; sequencing was by immunoSEQ multiplex PCR. Among roughly 170,000 clones listed, 90% to 95% were seen once. The study pooled second doses at about 4 or about 12 weeks. This receptor was obtained from an adult who received the AZD1222 COVID-19 vaccine. The material sequenced was peripheral blood, taken 28 days after the second AZD1222 dose. V and J are TRBV11-2 and TRBJ2-5; no clear D. The CDR3 DNA sequence: TGTGCCAGCAGCTTAGATCGCGCACACCAAGAGACCCAGTACTTC. Translating it yields CASSLDRAHQETQYF.